Described below is a single TCR beta chain sequence and its context. The target antigen is unknown. The data were taken from a study of response to subunit inactivated influenza vaccine. Overall study findings and caveats: It was the authors' suggestion that each seasonal influenza vaccination recruits few new T cells.

V gave up 1 base and J gave up 10 bases, with 9 bases separating them. The length of the CDR3 is 12 residues. From germline, CDR1 is LNHNV and CDR2 YYDKDF (reference sequence). Using its own MiXCR run on the RT-PCR reads, TCRdb lists one record per CDR3 protein. The sample lists about 520,000 distinct CDR3 sequences, 25% occurring once. The material sequenced was CD4+ T cells sorted from PBMCs, taken 5 days after vaccination. The receptor was isolated from a man aged 45-65 years who received an inactivated influenza vaccine. This chain uses TRBV15 with TRBJ2-3; perhaps TRBD2 as D (6 bases). CDR3 protein: CATSRAGGAQYF. The CDR3 DNA is TGTGCCACCAGCAGAGCGGGCGGGGCGCAGTATTTT. The entire variable domain, with the rest obtained from reference TRBV15 and TRBJ2-3, is as follows: DAMVIQNPRYQVTQFGKPVTLSCSQTLNHNVMYWYQQKSSQAPKLLFHYYDKDFNNEADTPDNFQSRRPNTSFCFLDIRSPGLGDTAMYLCATSRAGGAQYFGPGTRLTVL.